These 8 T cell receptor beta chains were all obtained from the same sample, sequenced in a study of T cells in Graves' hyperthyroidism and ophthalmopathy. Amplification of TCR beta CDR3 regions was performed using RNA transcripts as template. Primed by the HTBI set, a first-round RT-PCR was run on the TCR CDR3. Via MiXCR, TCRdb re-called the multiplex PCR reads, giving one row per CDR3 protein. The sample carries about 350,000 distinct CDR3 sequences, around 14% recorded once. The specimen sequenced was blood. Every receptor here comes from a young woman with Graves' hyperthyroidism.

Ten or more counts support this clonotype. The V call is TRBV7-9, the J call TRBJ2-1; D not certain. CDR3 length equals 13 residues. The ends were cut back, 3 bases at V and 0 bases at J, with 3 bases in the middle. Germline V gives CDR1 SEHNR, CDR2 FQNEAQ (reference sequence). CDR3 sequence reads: CASSFSSYNEQFF. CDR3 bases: TGTGCCAGCAGCTTTTCCTCCTACAATGAGCAGTTCTTC. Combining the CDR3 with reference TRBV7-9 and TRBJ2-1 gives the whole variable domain DTGVSQNPRHKITKRGQNVTFRCDPISEHNRLYWYRQTLGQGPEFLTYFQNEAQLEKSRLLSDRFSAERPKGSFSTLEIQRTEQGDSAMYLCASSFSSYNEQFFGPGTRLTVL.

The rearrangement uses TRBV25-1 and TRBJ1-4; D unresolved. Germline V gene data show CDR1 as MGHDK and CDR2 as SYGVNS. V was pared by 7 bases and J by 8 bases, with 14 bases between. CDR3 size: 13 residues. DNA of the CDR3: TGTGCCAGCATCGCGGGAGTAGAGGAAAAACTGTTTTTT. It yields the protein CASIAGVEEKLFF.

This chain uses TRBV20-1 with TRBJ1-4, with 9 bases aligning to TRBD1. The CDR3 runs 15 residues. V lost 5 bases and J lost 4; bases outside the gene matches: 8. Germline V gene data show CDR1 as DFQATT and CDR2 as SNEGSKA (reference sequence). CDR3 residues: CSAEDYRGLNEKLFF. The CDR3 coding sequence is TGCAGTGCTGAGGACTACAGGGGGCTTAATGAAAAACTGTTTTTT.

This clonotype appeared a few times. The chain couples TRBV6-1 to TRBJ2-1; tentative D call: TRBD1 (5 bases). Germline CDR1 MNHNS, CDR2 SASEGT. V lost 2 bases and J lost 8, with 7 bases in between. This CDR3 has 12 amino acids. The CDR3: CASSEWGYEQFF. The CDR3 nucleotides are TGTGCCAGCAGTGAATGGGGCTATGAGCAGTTCTTC.

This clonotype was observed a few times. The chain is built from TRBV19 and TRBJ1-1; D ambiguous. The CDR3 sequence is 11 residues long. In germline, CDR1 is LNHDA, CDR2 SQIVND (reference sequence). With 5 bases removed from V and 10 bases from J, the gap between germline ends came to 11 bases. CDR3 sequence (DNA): TGTGCCAGTAGTCCCACCTTCGGAGCTTTCTTT. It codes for CASSPTFGAFF.

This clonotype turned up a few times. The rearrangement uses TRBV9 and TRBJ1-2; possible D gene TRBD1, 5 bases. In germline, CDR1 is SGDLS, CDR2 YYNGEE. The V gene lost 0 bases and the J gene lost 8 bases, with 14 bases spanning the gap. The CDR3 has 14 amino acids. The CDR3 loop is CASSVAERGAGYTF. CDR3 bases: TGTGCCAGCAGCGTAGCTGAAAGGGGCGCCGGCTACACCTTC.

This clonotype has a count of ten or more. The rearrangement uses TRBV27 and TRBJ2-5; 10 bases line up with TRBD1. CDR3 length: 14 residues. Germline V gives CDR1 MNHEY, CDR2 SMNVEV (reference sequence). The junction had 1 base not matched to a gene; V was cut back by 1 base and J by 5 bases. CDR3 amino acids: CASSLLTGGETQYF. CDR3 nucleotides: TGTGCCAGCAGTTTATTGACAGGGGGCGAGACCCAGTACTTC.

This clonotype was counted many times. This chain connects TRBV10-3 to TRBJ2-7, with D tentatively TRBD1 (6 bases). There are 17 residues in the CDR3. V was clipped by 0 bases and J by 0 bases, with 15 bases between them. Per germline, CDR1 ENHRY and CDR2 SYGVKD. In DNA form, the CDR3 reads TGTGCCATCAGTGAGTCAAGGACAGTCTACTCCTCCTACGAGCAGTACTTC. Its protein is CAISESRTVYSSYEQYF.